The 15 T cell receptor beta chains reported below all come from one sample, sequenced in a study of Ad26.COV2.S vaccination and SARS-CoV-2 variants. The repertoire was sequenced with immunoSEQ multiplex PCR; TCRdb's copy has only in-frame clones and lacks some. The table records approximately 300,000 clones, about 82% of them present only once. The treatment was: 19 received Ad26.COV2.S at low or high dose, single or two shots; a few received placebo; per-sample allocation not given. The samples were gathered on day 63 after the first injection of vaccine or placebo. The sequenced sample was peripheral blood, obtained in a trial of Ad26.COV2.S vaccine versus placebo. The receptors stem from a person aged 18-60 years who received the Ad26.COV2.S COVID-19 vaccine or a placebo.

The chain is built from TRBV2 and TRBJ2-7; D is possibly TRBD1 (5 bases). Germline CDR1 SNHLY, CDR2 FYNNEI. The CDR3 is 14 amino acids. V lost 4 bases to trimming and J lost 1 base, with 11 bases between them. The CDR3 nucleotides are TGTGCCAGCAGTGCAGGGTTAGGGTCCTACGAGCAGTACTTC. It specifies CASSAGLGSYEQYF.

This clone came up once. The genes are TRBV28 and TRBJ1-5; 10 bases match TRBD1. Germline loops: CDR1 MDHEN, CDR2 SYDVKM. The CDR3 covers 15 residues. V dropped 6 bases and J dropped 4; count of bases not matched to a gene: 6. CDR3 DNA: TGTGCCAGCAGCCAGGGACAGGGGAGTAATCAGCCCCAGCATTTT. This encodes CASSQGQGSNQPQHF.

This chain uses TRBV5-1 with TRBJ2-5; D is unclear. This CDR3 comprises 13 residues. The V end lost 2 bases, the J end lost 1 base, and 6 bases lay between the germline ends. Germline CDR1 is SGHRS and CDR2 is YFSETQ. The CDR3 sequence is CASSLGIQETQYF. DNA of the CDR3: TGCGCCAGCAGCTTAGGAATCCAAGAGACCCAGTACTTC.

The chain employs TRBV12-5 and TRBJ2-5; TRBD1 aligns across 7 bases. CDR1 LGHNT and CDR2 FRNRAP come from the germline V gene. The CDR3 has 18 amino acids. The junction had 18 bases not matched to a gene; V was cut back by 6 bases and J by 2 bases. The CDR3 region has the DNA TGTGCTAGTGGCAGCGAAAAGAAGGACAGGATTCTACAAGAGACCCAGTACTTC. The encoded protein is CASGSEKKDRILQETQYF.

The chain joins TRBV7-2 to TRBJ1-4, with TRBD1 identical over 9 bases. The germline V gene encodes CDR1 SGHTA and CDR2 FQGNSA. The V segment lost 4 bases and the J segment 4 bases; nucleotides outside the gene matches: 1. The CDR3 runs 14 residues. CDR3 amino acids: CASSWGQGNEKLFF. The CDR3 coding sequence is TGTGCCAGCAGCTGGGGACAGGGTAATGAAAAACTGTTTTTT. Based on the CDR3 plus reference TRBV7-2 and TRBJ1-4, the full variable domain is GAGVSQSPSNKVTEKGKDVELRCDPISGHTALYWYRQSLGQGLEFLIYFQGNSAPDKSGLPSDRFSAERTGGSVSTLTIQRTQQEDSAVYLCASSWGQGNEKLFFGSGTQLSVL.

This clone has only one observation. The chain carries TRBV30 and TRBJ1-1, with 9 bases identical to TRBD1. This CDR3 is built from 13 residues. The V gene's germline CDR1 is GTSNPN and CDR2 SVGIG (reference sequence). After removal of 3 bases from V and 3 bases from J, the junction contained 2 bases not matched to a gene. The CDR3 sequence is CAWRGQGDTEAFF. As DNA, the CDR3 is TGTGCCTGGAGGGGACAGGGAGACACTGAAGCTTTCTTT.

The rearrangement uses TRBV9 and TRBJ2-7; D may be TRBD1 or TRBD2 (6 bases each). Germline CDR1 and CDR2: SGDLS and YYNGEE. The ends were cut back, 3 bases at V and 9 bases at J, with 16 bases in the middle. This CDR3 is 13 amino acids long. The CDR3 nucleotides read TGTGCCAGCAGCGGCCCAAGCGAGGGGGGGCAGTACTTC. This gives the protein CASSGPSEGGQYF. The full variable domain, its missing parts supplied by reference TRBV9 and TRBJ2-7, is DSGVTQTPKHLITATGQRVTLRCSPRSGDLSVYWYQQSLDQGLQFLIQYYNGEERAKGNILERFSAQQFPDLHSELNLSSLELGDSALYFCASSGPSEGGQYFGPGTRLTVT.

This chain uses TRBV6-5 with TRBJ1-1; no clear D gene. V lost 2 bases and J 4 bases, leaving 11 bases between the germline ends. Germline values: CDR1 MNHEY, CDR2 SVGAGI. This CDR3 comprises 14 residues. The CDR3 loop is CASSYIREGTEAFF. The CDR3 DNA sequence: TGTGCCAGCAGTTACATTAGGGAGGGCACTGAAGCTTTCTTT.

The CDR3 here is CASSLAFSPTNNNEQFF. The CDR3 coding sequence is TGCGCCAGCAGCTTGGCATTTAGCCCGACCAATAACAATGAGCAGTTCTTC. The chain has TRBV5-1 and TRBJ2-1; D unclear. V shed 0 bases and J shed 5 bases, with 18 bases lying between them. Germline CDR1 SGHRS, CDR2 YFSETQ. The CDR3 has 17 amino acids. Variable domain in full (rest from reference TRBV5-1 and TRBJ2-1): KAGVTQTPRYLIKTRGQQVTLSCSPISGHRSVSWYQQTPGQGLQFLFEYFSETQRNKGNFPGRFSGRQFSNSRSEMNVSTLELGDSALYLCASSLAFSPTNNNEQFFGPGTRLTVL.

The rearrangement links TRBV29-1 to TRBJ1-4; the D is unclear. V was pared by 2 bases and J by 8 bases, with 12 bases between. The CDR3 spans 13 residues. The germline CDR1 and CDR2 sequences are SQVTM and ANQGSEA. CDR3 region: CSVETMSREKLFF. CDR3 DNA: TGCAGCGTTGAAACAATGTCAAGGGAAAAACTGTTTTTT.

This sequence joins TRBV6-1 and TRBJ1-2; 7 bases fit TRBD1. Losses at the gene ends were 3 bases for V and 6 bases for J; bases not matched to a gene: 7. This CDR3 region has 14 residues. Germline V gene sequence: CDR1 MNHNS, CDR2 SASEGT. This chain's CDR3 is CASSEGQRRDGYTF. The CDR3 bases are TGTGCCAGCAGTGAGGGACAGAGGCGAGATGGCTACACCTTC.

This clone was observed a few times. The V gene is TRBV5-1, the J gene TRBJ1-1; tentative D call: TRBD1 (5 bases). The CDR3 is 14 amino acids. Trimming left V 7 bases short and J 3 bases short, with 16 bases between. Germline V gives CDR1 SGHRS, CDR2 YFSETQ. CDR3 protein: CASHRGLFDTEAFF. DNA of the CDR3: TGCGCCAGCCACCGGGGACTGTTTGACACTGAAGCTTTCTTT.

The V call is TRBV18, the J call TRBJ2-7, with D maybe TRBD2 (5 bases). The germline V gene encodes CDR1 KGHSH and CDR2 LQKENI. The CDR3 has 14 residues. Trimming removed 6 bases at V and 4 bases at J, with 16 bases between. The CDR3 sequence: CASSLDKTGYEQYF. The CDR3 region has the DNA TGTGCCAGCTCCCTGGATAAGACGGGGTACGAGCAGTACTTC.

CDR3 DNA: TGTGCCAGCAGCTTGGAACAGGGAATACACAATGAGCAGTTCTTC. Protein product: CASSLEQGIHNEQFF. The chain joins TRBV5-4 to TRBJ2-1; perhaps TRBD1 as D (6 bases). The CDR3 has 15 amino acids. Trimming took 0 bases from V and 5 from J, leaving 12 bases between them. Germline CDR1 is SGHNT and CDR2 is YYREEE (reference sequence).

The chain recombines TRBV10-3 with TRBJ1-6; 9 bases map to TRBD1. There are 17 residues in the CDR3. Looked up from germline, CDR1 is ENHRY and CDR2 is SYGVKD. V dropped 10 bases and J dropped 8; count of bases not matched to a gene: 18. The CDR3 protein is CATCRDRERANHSPLHF. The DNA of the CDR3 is TGTGCCACATGCCGGGACAGGGAAAGGGCGAATCATTCACCCCTCCACTTT.